This passage covers 2 T cell receptor beta chains from one sample sequenced in a study of T cell responses to AZD1222 COVID-19 vaccine. Repertoires were generated with immunoSEQ multiplex PCR, while TCRdb's copy carries only in-frame clones and drops some. The sample contains about 130,000 clones, 70% to 90% of which appear only once. Sample: peripheral blood, taken on day 0 of AZD1222 vaccination. These receptor sequences come from an adult in good health.

V usage is TRBV12-3 or TRBV12-4 and J usage is TRBJ2-7; D might be TRBD2 (5 bases). The CDR3 spans 13 residues. V was clipped by 6 bases and J by 0 bases, with 9 bases between them. CDR3 DNA sequence: TGTGCCAGCAGCAGCGGATACTCCTACGAGCAGTACTTC. It encodes CASSSGYSYEQYF.

The chain carries TRBV4-1 and TRBJ1-4; D not certain. With 0 bases removed from V and 1 base from J, the gap between germline ends came to 6 bases. In germline, CDR1 is MGHRA, CDR2 YSYEKL. This CDR3 is built from 15 residues. The CDR3 reads CASSQERGTNEKLFF. CDR3 coding DNA: TGCGCCAGCAGCCAAGAGCGGGGAACTAATGAAAAACTGTTTTTT.